This T cell receptor (beta chain) was profiled in a study of human T cells and chemical hapten exposure. Study overall: Patch tests applied 0.01% DPC to the upper back, read at 6 days.

The CDR3 is 17 residues long. Trimming took off 4 bases at V and 5 bases at J, with 24 bases between the two ends. Per the germline V gene, CDR1 is DFQATT and CDR2 is SNEGSKA (reference sequence). TCRdb reprocessed the RACE reads with MiXCR, giving one entry per CDR3 protein. The table has about 350,000 distinct CDR3 sequences, approximately 5.8% seen once. Notes on the study in general: DPC sensitization left the count of TCRs above 1 in 1000 unchanged.

Time point meaning: pre-sensitization, week 0. Regarding treatment: therapeutic diphenylcyclopropenone sensitization with weekly scalp DPC. Remarks on this clonotype: Its antigen is undetermined.

This receptor was obtained from a woman aged 18 to 35 with alopecia areata. Some clones in this sample may be carry-over from other donors' samples. The sample in question was whole blood, obtained in connection with sensitization to the hapten diphenylcyclopropenone (DPC). V usage is TRBV20-1 and J usage is TRBJ2-4, with D possibly being TRBD2 (5 bases). CDR3 nucleotides: TGCAGTGCTAACTATTGGGTTGGAGGCTGGGGTCAAAACATTCAGTACTTC. Amino acid sequence: CSANYWVGGWGQNIQYF.